These 14 T cell receptor beta chains were all obtained from the same sample, sequenced in a study of shared clonotypes between healthy human individuals. Libraries were prepared by immunoSEQ multiplex PCR; TCRdb keeps only in-frame clonotypes and omits some of them. Of fewer than 400,000 clones detected, around two thirds appear once; the ten largest clones hold around 10%. The sample was memory CD4+ T cells sorted from blood. Specified subset: CD45RA-negative fraction. These receptors were collected from a man aged 25-45 years in good health.

This chain links TRBV19 with TRBJ1-5; D call uncertain. Germline loops: CDR1 LNHDA, CDR2 SQIVND (reference sequence). V was pared by 8 bases and J by 0 bases, with 8 bases between. This CDR3 region has 13 residues. CDR3 loop: CASSDTSNQPQHF. The CDR3 DNA reads TGTGCCAGTTCCGACACTAGCAATCAGCCCCAGCATTTT.

CDR3 nucleotide sequence: TGTGCCAGCTTTGGACTAGCGGGAGGGGGCTACGAGCAGTACTTC. Translating gives CASFGLAGGGYEQYF. J is TRBJ2-7 and V is TRBV27; the match to TRBD2 covers 15 bases. Germline loops: CDR1 MNHEY, CDR2 SMNVEV (reference sequence). The V segment lost 8 bases and the J segment 3 bases; nucleotides outside the gene matches: 5. The CDR3 extends over 15 amino acids.

The chain combines TRBV5-4 with TRBJ2-3, with no clear D. Per germline, CDR1 SGHNT and CDR2 YYREEE (reference sequence). V dropped 0 bases and J dropped 5 bases, with 4 bases sitting between them. The CDR3 consists of 12 residues. The CDR3 reads CASSLDQDTQYF. CDR3 nucleotides: TGTGCCAGCAGCTTGGATCAAGATACGCAGTATTTT.

Remarks on this clone: This sequence is one base from a far larger clone and is likely a read error. This sample also contains other DNA sequences that code for the same CDR3. The chain recombines TRBV11-2 with TRBJ1-5; D is unclear. Looked up from germline, CDR1 is SGHAT and CDR2 is FQNNGV. The CDR3 totals 14 residues. V lost 3 bases and J lost 4, with 10 bases in between. This CDR3 is CASSLGSGNQPQHF. The CDR3 nucleotides read TGTGCCAGCAGCTTGGGATCGGGTAATCAGCCCCAGCATTTT.

The chain uses TRBV2 and TRBJ2-5; the D gene is possibly TRBD1 (7 bases). Germline V gene data show CDR1 as SNHLY and CDR2 as FYNNEI. The CDR3 consists of 14 residues. Trimming cost V 4 bases and J 5 bases, with 14 bases left between them. The CDR3 reads CASSGQGGGETQYF. The CDR3 DNA reads TGTGCCAGCAGTGGACAGGGAGGAGGGGAGACCCAGTACTTC.

The rearrangement links TRBV28 to TRBJ2-4; D not certain. CDR3 length equals 12 residues. The V and J ends lost 3 bases and 3 bases respectively, with 3 bases between them. From germline, CDR1 is MDHEN and CDR2 SYDVKM. CDR3 residues: CASSFFKNIQYF. CDR3 nucleotide sequence: TGTGCCAGCAGTTTCTTCAAAAACATTCAGTACTTC.

The chain joins TRBV2 to TRBJ2-7; tentatively, D is TRBD2 (5 bases). The CDR3 has 15 residues. Germline CDR1 and CDR2: SNHLY and FYNNEI. V was trimmed by 3 bases and J by 5 bases, leaving 17 bases between them. In DNA, the CDR3 is TGTGCCAGCAGTGATGTGACGAGGGATGAGGACGAGCAGTACTTC. Its protein is CASSDVTRDEDEQYF.

This sequence joins TRBV5-6 and TRBJ2-7, with D possibly being TRBD1 (6 bases). CDR1 SGHDT and CDR2 YYEEEE come from the germline V gene. The V gene lost 4 bases and the J gene lost 5 bases, with 19 bases spanning the gap. The length of the CDR3 is 15 residues. The CDR3 protein is CASSAINRVFHEQYF. Here the CDR3 DNA reads TGTGCCAGCAGCGCAATAAACAGGGTTTTCCACGAGCAGTACTTC. The full variable domain, completed using reference TRBV5-6 and TRBJ2-7, is DAGVTQSPTHLIKTRGQQVTLRCSPKSGHDTVSWYQQALGQGPQFIFQYYEEEERQRGNFPDRFSGHQFPNYSSELNVNALLLGDSALYLCASSAINRVFHEQYFGPGTRLTVT.

The V call is TRBV27, the J call TRBJ2-2, with D possibly matching TRBD2 (6 bases). Germline V gene data show CDR1 as MNHEY and CDR2 as SMNVEV (reference sequence). This CDR3 has 17 residues. V lost 2 bases, J lost 6 bases, and 19 bases lay in between. CDR3 bases: TGTGCCAGCAGTTTAACTCGTGTAACGGGAGAACCCGGGGAGCTGTTTTTT. This translates into CASSLTRVTGEPGELFF.

This chain uses TRBV5-6 with TRBJ2-1, with D perhaps matching TRBD2 (6 bases). The germline gives CDR1 SGHDT, CDR2 YYEEEE. Trimming took 2 bases from V and 0 from J, leaving 9 bases between them. CDR3 length: 15 residues. The DNA for the CDR3 is TGTGCCAGCAGCTTATTCGGGAGCTCCTACAATGAGCAGTTCTTC. It yields the protein CASSLFGSSYNEQFF.

The CDR3 loop reads CASSLPGGYYGYTF. CDR3 in DNA: TGTGCCAGCAGTTTACCCGGAGGTTACTATGGCTACACCTTC. V and J are TRBV28 and TRBJ1-2, with unresolved D. V shed 2 bases and J shed 3 bases, with 10 bases lying between them. Germline loops: CDR1 MDHEN, CDR2 SYDVKM. The CDR3 consists of 14 residues.

This clone was observed a few times. The chain has TRBV5-1 and TRBJ2-7; 7 nucleotides agree with TRBD2. V was pared by 3 bases and J by 4 bases, with 4 bases of the junction left unmatched. This CDR3 region has 13 residues. Per the germline V gene, CDR1 is SGHRS and CDR2 is YFSETQ. This CDR3 reads CASSSGGLYEQYF. The CDR3 DNA reads as TGCGCCAGCAGCTCGGGGGGACTATACGAGCAGTACTTC.

This clone was seen a few times. The CDR3 bases are TGTGCCACCAGAGGGCAGGAGCGGACAACCTACGAGCAGTACTTC. Translation gives CATRGQERTTYEQYF. This chain connects TRBV15 to TRBJ2-7; possibly TRBD1 or TRBD2 for D (5 bases each). Germline-derived CDR1 and CDR2 are LNHNV and YYDKDF (reference sequence). V dropped 6 bases and J dropped 2 bases, with 17 bases sitting between them. The CDR3 has 15 amino acids.

To note about this clone: A much bigger clone sits one base away, suggesting this may be a read error. The sample carries other DNA sequences with the same CDR3. CDR3 loop: CAWSSGQTQYF. As DNA, the CDR3 is TGTGCCTGGAGTAGCGGGCAGACCCAGTACTTC. This rearrangement joins TRBV30 to TRBJ2-5; D perhaps matches TRBD2 (6 bases). The germline V gene encodes CDR1 GTSNPN and CDR2 SVGIG (reference sequence). V lost 2 bases to trimming and J lost 6 bases, with 7 bases between them. This CDR3 has 11 amino acids.